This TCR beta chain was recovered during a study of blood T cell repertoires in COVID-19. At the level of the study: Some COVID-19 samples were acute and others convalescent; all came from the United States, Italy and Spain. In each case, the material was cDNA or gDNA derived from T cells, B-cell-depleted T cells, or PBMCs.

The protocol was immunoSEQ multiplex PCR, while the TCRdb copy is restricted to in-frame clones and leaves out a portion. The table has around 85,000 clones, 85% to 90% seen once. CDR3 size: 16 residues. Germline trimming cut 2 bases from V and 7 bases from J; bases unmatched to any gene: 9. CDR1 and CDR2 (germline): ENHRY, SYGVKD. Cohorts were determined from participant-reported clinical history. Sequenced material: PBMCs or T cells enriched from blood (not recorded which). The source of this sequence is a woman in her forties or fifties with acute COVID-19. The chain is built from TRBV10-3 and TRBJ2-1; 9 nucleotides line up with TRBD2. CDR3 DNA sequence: TGTGCCATCAGTGAGGGCGGGAGGGCCAAGGTGAATGAGCAGTTCTTC. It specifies CAISEGGRAKVNEQFF.